Listed below are T cell receptor beta chains from one sample, sequenced in a study of Ad26.COV2.S vaccination and SARS-CoV-2 variants. The method was immunoSEQ multiplex PCR; TCRdb's version includes in-frame clones alone and lacks a portion of them. The repertoire holds about 480,000 clones, around nine tenths seen once, with about 13% in the top ten. The sequences come from peripheral blood, collected in a trial of Ad26.COV2.S vaccine versus placebo. These receptors were taken from a person between 18 and 65 years old who received the Ad26.COV2.S COVID-19 vaccine or a placebo. Both conserved end residues are part of each CDR3. D genes are given only for firm matches. Clone size is shown for a subset of rows, as once, few, many or a class of expanded clone.

clone size	D gene	V gene	J gene	CDR3 protein	CDR3 DNA
-	-	TRBV5-1	TRBJ1-1	CASSLYPGFNTEAFF	TGCGCCAGCAGCTTGTATCCGGGTTTCAACACTGAAGCTTTCTTT
-	-	TRBV28	TRBJ1-1	CASRHPRGRLMNTEAFF	TGTGCCAGCAGACACCCGAGGGGGAGACTAATGAACACTGAAGCTTTCTTT
-	TRBD2	TRBV28	TRBJ2-5	CASRPSGRYQETQYF	TGTGCCAGCAGACCCAGCGGGAGGTACCAAGAGACCCAGTACTTC
-	-	TRBV5-6	TRBJ2-2	CASSLGLRSNTGELFF	TGTGCCAGCAGCTTGGGTTTGAGGTCAAACACCGGGGAGCTGTTTTTT
-	-	TRBV10-3	TRBJ1-5	CAISGWGGNQPQHF	TGTGCCATCAGTGGGTGGGGGGGCAATCAGCCCCAGCATTTT
-	-	TRBV25-1	TRBJ1-1	CASRGVTEAFF	TGTGCCAGCAGGGGGGTGACAGAAGCTTTCTTT
-	-	TRBV11-2	TRBJ2-1	CASSPRASYNEQFF	TGTGCCAGCAGCCCCCGGGCTAGCTACAATGAGCAGTTCTTC
-	-	TRBV11-1	TRBJ2-3	CASSKGEDSDTQYF	TGTGCCAGCTCAAAAGGGGAAGACTCAGATACGCAGTATTTT
-	-	TRBV30	TRBJ2-7	CAWTPPGANRREQYF	TGTGCCTGGACACCTCCAGGGGCCAACCGGAGGGAGCAGTACTTC
-	TRBD2	TRBV7-2	TRBJ2-3	CASSLIPGLAGTDTQYF	TGTGCCAGCAGCTTAATCCCGGGACTAGCAGGCACAGATACGCAGTATTTT
-	TRBD2	TRBV28	TRBJ2-3	CASSPRQGRTSGRVRDTQYF	TGTGCCAGCAGTCCCCGACAGGGGAGGACTAGCGGGAGAGTTCGAGATACGCAGTATTTT
few	-	TRBV5-1	TRBJ2-7	CASSLGTGPKNPYEQYF	TGCGCCAGCAGCTTGGGTACGGGTCCCAAGAACCCCTACGAGCAGTACTTC
-	TRBD2	TRBV19	TRBJ2-7	CASRTGGSYEQYF	TGTGCCAGTAGGACGGGGGGCTCCTACGAGCAGTACTTC
-	TRBD1	TRBV6-6	TRBJ1-5	CASRPFPDRGLRPQHF	TGTGCCAGCAGACCCTTCCCCGACAGGGGCCTTAGGCCCCAGCATTTT
-	-	TRBV28	TRBJ1-4	CASRGTSGKLFF	TGTGCCAGCAGAGGGACAAGTGGGAAACTGTTTTTT
-	TRBD1	TRBV11-2	TRBJ2-7	CASSFTDRGEQYF	TGTGCCAGCAGCTTCACCGACAGGGGAGAGCAGTACTTC
-	-	TRBV9	TRBJ2-1	CASSRDVRSYNEQFF	TGTGCCAGCAGCAGAGACGTTCGTTCCTACAATGAGCAGTTCTTC
-	-	TRBV3-1/TRBV3-2	TRBJ1-5	CASSSYSGQPQHF	TGTGCCAGCAGCTCCTATAGCGGGCAGCCCCAGCATTTT
-	TRBD1	TRBV29-1	TRBJ2-2	CSIRTGRGTGELFF	TGCAGCATAAGGACAGGGAGAGGGACCGGGGAGCTGTTTTTT
-	-	TRBV27	TRBJ1-5	CASSWGPDRAQHF	TGTGCCAGCAGTTGGGGGCCGGATCGGGCCCAGCATTTT
-	-	TRBV9	TRBJ2-1	CASSVDGSGVYNEQFF	TGTGCCAGCAGCGTAGATGGGTCGGGGGTCTACAATGAGCAGTTCTTC
few	-	TRBV2	TRBJ1-2	CASRDDVGYGYTF	TGTGCCAGCAGGGACGATGTAGGCTATGGCTACACCTTC
-	TRBD1	TRBV28	TRBJ2-5	CASTTGASRETQYF	TGTGCCAGCACGACAGGGGCGTCCCGAGAGACCCAGTACTTC
-	TRBD2	TRBV9	TRBJ2-5	CASGGGLQETQYF	TGTGCCAGCGGCGGGGGTCTCCAAGAGACCCAGTACTTC
few	TRBD2	TRBV9	TRBJ2-1	CASSVAAGADALSYNEQFF	TGTGCCAGCAGCGTAGCCGCGGGAGCCGATGCCCTCTCCTACAATGAGCAGTTCTTC
-	TRBD1	TRBV30	TRBJ1-3	CAGDIGTAVSGNTIYF	TGTGCCGGGGATATTGGGACAGCCGTCTCTGGAAACACCATATATTTT
-	TRBD1	TRBV5-6	TRBJ1-1	CASSFSRTGPTEAFF	TGTGCCAGCAGCTTTTCGAGGACAGGGCCAACTGAAGCTTTCTTT
-	-	TRBV29-1	TRBJ1-4	CKTNEKLFF	TGCAAAACTAATGAAAAACTGTTTTTT
-	TRBD1	TRBV2	TRBJ1-6	CASSSVGQGVGSPLHF	TGTGCCAGCAGTTCCGTCGGACAGGGAGTTGGGTCACCCCTCCACTTT
once	-	TRBV7-2	TRBJ1-6	CASSLGAQALPLHF	TGTGCCAGCAGCTTAGGGGCCCAGGCATTGCCCCTCCACTTT